There are a few counts of the clone carrying this TCR beta chain. The target antigen is unknown. The data were taken from a study of response to subunit inactivated influenza vaccine. TCRdb processed the RT-PCR reads anew with MiXCR; each CDR3 protein has one entry. The table records 550,000 to 600,000 distinct CDR3 sequences, 10% to 15% of them present only once. Study findings and constraints: The authors suggested that few new T cells are recruited per seasonal influenza vaccination.

The sequencing used PBMCs from blood, collected on the day of vaccination. This sequence was found in a man aged 50 or older who received an inactivated influenza vaccine.

The CDR3 region is CASSWVPVENTGELFF. CDR3 coding DNA: TGTGCCAGCAGTTGGGTTCCCGTTGAAAACACCGGGGAGCTGTTTTTT. The chain couples TRBV27 to TRBJ2-2; D remains unclear. Deletions cut 4 bases from V and 2 bases from J, with 14 bases between. CDR1 is MNHEY and CDR2 is SMNVEV in the germline V gene (reference sequence). This CDR3 contains 16 residues.